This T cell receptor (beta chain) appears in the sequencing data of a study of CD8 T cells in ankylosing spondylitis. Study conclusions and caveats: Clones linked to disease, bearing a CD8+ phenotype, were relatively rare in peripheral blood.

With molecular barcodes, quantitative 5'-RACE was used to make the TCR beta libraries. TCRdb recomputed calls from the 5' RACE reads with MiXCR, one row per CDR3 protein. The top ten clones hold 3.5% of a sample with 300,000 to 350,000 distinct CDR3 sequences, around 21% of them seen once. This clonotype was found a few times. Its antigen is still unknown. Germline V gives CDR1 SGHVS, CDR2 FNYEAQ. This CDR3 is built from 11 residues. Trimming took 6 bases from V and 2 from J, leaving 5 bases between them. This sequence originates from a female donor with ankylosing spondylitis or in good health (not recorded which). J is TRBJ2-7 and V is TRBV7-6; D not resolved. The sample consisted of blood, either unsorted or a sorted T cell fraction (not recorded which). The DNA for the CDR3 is TGTGCCAGCAGGCCTACCTACGAGCAGTACTTC. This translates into CASRPTYEQYF.